Detailed here is one T cell receptor beta chain. Original handling: Estimated nucleated cell counts came from reference gene primer amplification. The method was immunoSEQ multiplex PCR; TCRdb's version includes in-frame clones alone and lacks a portion of them. That table is the source of V, J and clone size, and D and trimming were worked out from the DNA. This sample yields some 250,000 clones, of which under 90% are seen a single time; about 3.4% belongs to the top ten. These data come from a study of blood T cell repertoires in COVID-19. Study-level background: COVID-19 samples from acute and convalescent phases originated in the United States, Italy and Spain. The cDNA or gDNA used as material had been derived from T cells, B-cell-depleted T cells, or PBMCs.

The length of the CDR3 is 17 residues. Germline V gives CDR1 DFQATT, CDR2 SNEGSKA (reference sequence). Trimming cost V 3 bases and J 0 bases, with 18 bases left between them. The sequenced sample consisted of peripheral blood. This sequence joins TRBV20-1 and TRBJ2-1; D is possibly TRBD2 (7 bases). This TCR was sampled from a woman between 18 and 29 years old with acute or convalescent COVID-19. The CDR3 here is CSASIQGGRSSYNEQFF. For the CDR3, the DNA is TGCAGTGCTAGTATACAGGGCGGGAGAAGCTCCTACAATGAGCAGTTCTTC.